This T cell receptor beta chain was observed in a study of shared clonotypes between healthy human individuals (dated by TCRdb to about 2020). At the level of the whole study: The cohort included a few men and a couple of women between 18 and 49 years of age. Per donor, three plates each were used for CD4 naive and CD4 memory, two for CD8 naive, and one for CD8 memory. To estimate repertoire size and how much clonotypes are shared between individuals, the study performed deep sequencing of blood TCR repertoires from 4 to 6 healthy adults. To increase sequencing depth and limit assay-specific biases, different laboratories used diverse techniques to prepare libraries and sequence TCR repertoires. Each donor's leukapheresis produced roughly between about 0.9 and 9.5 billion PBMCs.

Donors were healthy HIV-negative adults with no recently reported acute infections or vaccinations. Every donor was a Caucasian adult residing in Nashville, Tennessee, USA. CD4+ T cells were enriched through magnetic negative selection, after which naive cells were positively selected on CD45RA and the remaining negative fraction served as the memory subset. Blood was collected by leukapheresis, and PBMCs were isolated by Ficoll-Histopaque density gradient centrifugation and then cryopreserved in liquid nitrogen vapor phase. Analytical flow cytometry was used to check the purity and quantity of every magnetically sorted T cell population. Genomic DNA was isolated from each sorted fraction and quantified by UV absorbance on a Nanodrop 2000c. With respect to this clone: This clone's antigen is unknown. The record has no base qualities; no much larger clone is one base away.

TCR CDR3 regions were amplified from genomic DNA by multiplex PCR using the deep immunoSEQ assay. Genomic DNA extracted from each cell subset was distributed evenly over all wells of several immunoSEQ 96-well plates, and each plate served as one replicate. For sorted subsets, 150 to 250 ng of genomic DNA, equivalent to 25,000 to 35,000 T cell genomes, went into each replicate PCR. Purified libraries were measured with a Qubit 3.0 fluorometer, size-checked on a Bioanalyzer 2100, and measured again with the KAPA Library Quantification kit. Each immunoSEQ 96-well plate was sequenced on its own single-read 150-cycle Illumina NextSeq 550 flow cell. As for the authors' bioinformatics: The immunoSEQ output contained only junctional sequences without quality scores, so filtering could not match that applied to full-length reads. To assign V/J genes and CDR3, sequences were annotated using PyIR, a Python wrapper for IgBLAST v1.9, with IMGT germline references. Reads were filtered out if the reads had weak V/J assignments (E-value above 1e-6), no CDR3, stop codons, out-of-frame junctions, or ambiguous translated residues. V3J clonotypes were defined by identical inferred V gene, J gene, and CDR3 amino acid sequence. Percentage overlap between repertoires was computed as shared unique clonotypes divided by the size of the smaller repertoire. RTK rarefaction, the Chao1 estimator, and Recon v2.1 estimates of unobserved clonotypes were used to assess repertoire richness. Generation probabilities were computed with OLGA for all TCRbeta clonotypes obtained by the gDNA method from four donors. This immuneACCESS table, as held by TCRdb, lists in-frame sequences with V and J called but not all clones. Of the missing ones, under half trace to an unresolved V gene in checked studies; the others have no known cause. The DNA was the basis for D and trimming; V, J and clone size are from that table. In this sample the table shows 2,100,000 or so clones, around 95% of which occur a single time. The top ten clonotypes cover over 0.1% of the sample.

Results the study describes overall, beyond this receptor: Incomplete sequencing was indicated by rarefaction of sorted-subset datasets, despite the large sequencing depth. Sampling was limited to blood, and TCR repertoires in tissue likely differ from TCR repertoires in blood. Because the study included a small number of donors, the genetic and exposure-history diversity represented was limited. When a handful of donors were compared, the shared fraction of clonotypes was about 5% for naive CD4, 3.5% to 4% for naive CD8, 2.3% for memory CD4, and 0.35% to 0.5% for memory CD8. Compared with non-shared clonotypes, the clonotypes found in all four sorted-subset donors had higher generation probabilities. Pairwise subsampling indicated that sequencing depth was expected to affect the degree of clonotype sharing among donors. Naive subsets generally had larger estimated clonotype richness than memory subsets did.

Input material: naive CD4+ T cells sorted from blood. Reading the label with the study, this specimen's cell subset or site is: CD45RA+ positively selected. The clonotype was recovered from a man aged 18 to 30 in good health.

The CDR3 region: CASSDRIGNQPQHF. In nucleotides, the sequence is TGTGCCAGCAGCGACCGGATAGGCAATCAGCCCCAGCATTTT. The rearrangement joined TRBV6-5 to TRBJ1-5; the D gene is not confidently resolved. V is clipped by 6 bases and J by 2 bases, and the sequence between their germline boundaries is 11 bases long. The CDR3 spans 14 residues, from the cysteine through the phenylalanine. Only the CDR3 portion is preserved as DNA: 42 bases, with reading frame beginning at the first base. Based on the germline V gene, the CDR1 and CDR2 sequences are MNHEY and SVGAGI.